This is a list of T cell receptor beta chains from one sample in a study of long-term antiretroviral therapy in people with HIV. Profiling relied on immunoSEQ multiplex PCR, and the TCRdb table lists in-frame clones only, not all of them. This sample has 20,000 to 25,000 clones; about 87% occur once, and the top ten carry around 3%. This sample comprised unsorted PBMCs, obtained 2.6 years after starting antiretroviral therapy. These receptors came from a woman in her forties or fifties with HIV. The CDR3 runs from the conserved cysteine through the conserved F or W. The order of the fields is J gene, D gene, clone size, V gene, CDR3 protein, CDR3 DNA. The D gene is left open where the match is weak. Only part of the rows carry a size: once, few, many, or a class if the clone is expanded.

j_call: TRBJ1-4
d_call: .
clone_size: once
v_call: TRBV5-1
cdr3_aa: CASSLTGATNEKLFF
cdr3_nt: TGCGCCAGCAGCTTGACGGGGGCAACTAATGAAAAACTGTTTTTT

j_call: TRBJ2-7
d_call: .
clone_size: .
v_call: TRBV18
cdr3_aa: CASSPVTGTSYEQYF
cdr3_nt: TGTGCCAGCTCACCAGTCACCGGGACTTCCTACGAGCAGTACTTC

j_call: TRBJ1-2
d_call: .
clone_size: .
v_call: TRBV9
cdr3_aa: CASSVEGTYGYTF
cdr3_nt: TGTGCCAGCAGCGTAGAAGGGACCTATGGCTACACCTTC

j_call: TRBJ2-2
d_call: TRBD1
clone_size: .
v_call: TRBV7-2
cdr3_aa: CASRPQGAGTGELFF
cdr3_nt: TGTGCCAGCAGGCCCCAGGGGGCGGGCACCGGGGAGCTGTTTTTT

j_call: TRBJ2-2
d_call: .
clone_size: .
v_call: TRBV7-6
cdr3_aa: CASSLLAGELFF
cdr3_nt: TGTGCCAGCAGCTTACTTGCCGGGGAGCTGTTTTTT

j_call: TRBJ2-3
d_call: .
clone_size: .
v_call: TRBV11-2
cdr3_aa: CASSIGQNPSTDTQYF
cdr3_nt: TGTGCCAGCAGCATCGGACAGAACCCTAGCACAGATACGCAGTATTTT

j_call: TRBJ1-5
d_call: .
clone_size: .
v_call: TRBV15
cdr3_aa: CATSRGGTPVANQPQHF
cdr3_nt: TGTGCCACCAGCAGAGGCGGGACACCCGTGGCTAATCAGCCCCAGCATTTT

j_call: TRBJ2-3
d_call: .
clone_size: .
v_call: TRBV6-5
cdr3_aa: CASSSGSDTQYF
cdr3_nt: TGTGCCAGCAGCTCCGGGAGCGATACGCAGTATTTT

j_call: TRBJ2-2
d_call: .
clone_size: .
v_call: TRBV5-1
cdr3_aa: CASSLAGEPNTGELFF
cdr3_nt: TGCGCCAGCAGCTTGGCCGGGGAGCCCAACACCGGGGAGCTGTTTTTT

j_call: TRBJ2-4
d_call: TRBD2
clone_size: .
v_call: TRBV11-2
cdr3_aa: CASSLSGIKNIQYF
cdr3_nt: TGTGCCAGCAGCCTGAGCGGGATCAAAAACATTCAGTACTTC

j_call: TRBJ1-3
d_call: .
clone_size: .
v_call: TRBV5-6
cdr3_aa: CASSFGSAGNTIYF
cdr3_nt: TGTGCCAGCAGCTTCGGGTCAGCTGGAAACACCATATATTTT

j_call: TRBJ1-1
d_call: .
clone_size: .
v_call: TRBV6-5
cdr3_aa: CASADFTEAFF
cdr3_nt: TGTGCCAGCGCCGATTTCACTGAAGCTTTCTTT

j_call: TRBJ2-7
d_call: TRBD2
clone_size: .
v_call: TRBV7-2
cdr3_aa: CASSEISGNIPYEQYF
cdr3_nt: TGTGCCAGCAGTGAAATCAGCGGGAATATTCCTTACGAGCAGTACTTC

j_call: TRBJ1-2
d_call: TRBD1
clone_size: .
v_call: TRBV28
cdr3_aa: CATGDSPNYGYTF
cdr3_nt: TGTGCCACCGGGGACAGCCCTAACTATGGCTACACCTTC

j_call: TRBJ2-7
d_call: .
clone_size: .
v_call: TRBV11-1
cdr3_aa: CASRKKGSGYEQYF
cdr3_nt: TGTGCCAGCAGGAAAAAGGGGAGCGGCTACGAGCAGTACTTC

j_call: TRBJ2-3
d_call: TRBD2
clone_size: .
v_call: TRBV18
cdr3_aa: CASSPPGLAGVDTQYF
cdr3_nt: TGTGCCAGCTCACCCCCGGGACTAGCGGGGGTAGATACGCAGTATTTT

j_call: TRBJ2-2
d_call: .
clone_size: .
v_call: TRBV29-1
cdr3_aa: CSVEDRANTGELFF
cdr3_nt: TGCAGCGTTGAAGATCGTGCGAACACCGGGGAGCTGTTTTTT

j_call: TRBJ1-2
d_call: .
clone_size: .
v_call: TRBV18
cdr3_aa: CASSPTEVTDFNYGYTF
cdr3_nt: TGTGCCAGCTCACCCACTGAAGTGACAGATTTTAACTATGGCTACACCTTC

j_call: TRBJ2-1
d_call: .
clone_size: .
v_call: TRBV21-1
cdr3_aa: CASSTVLAKQFF
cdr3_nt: TGTGCCAGCAGCACGGTCCTGGCGAAACAGTTCTTC

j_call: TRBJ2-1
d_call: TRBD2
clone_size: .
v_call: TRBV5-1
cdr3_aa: CASSLVVGGSNYNEQFF
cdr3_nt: TGCGCCAGCAGCTTGGTTGTGGGGGGGAGCAACTACAATGAGCAGTTCTTC

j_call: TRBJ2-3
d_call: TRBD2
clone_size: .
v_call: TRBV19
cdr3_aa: CASSRIAGGPVGTDTQYF
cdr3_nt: TGTGCCAGTAGTCGGATAGCGGGAGGGCCAGTTGGCACAGATACGCAGTATTTT

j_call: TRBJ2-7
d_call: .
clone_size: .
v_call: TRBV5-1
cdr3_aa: CASSLGALDEQYF
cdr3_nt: TGCGCCAGCAGCCTCGGAGCGCTCGACGAGCAGTACTTC

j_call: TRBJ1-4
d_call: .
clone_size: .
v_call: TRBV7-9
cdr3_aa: CASSLIPGQGNEKLFF
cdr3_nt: TGTGCCAGCAGCTTAATTCCAGGGCAGGGTAATGAAAAACTGTTTTTT

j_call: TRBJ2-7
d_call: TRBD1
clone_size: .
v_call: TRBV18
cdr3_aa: CASSPETGNYEQYF
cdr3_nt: TGTGCCAGCTCACCAGAGACAGGGAACTACGAGCAGTACTTC

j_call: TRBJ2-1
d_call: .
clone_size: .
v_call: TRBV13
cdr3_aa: CASSSLDNEQFF
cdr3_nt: TGTGCCAGCAGCTCTCTAGACAATGAGCAGTTCTTC

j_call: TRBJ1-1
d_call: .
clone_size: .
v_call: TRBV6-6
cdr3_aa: CASSYSNLIPEAFF
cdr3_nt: TGTGCCAGCAGTTACTCGAATCTAATCCCTGAAGCTTTCTTT

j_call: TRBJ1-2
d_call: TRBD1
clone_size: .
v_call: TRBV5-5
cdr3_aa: CASSLEQGAHGYTF
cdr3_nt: TGTGCCAGCAGCTTGGAGCAGGGGGCGCATGGCTACACCTTC

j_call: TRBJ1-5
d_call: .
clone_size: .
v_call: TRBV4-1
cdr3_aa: CASSQDRTGSSGQPQHF
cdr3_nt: TGCGCCAGCAGCCAAGATAGGACCGGGAGCTCCGGTCAGCCCCAGCATTTT

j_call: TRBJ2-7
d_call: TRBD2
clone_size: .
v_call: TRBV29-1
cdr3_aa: CSVLGGEGHYEQYF
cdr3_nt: TGCAGCGTTTTGGGGGGGGAGGGCCACTACGAGCAGTACTTC

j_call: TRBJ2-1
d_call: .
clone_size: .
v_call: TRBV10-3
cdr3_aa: CAISDLVAGNEQFF
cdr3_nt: TGTGCCATCAGTGATCTTGTAGCTGGCAATGAGCAGTTCTTC

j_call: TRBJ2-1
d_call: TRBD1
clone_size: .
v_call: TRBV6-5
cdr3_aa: CASRLSLQGEQFF
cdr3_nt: TGTGCCAGCAGGCTATCCCTACAGGGGGAGCAGTTCTTC

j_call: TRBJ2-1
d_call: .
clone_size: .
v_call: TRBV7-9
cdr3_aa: CASSFPEEGYNEQFF
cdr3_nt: TGTGCCAGCAGCTTCCCGGAGGAGGGGTACAATGAGCAGTTCTTC

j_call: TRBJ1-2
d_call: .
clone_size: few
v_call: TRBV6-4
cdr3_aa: CASSDPGLLAYTF
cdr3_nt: TGTGCCAGCAGTGACCCCGGACTTCTGGCCTACACCTTC

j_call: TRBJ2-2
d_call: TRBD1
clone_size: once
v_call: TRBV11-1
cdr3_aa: CASSLEIRGPTNTGELFF
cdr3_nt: TGTGCCAGCAGCTTAGAAATCAGGGGGCCTACGAACACCGGGGAGCTGTTTTTT

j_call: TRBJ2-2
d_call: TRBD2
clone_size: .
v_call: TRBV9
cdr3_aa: CASSQGLAGRTGELFF
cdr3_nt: TGTGCCAGCAGCCAAGGACTAGCGGGACGCACCGGGGAGCTGTTTTTT

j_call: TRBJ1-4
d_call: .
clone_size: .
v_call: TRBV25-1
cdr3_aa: CASSELRGRIPTNEKLFF
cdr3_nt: TGTGCCAGCAGTGAATTAAGGGGGAGAATACCAACTAATGAAAAACTGTTTTTT

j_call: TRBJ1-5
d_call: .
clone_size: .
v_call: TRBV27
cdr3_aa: CASSQKSGQPQHF
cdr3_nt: TGTGCCAGCAGTCAAAAATCAGGACAGCCCCAGCATTTT

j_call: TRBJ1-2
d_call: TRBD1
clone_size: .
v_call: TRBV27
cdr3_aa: CASSPGTGIRGNYGYTF
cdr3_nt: TGTGCCAGCAGTCCCGGGACAGGGATTCGGGGTAACTATGGCTACACCTTC

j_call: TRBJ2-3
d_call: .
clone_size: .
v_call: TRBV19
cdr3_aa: CASSILDTDTQYF
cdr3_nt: TGTGCCAGTAGTATTTTGGACACAGATACGCAGTATTTT

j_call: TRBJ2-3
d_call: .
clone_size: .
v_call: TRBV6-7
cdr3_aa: CASNAGYLLDTQYF
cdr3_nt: TGTGCCAGTAATGCAGGGTACCTTTTGGATACGCAGTATTTT

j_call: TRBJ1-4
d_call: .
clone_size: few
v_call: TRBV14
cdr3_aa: CASSQQGARGATNEKLFF
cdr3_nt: TGTGCCAGCAGCCAACAGGGAGCCCGAGGGGCAACTAATGAAAAACTGTTTTTT

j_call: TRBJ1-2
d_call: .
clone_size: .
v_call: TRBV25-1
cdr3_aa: CASSEWGVTNYGYTF
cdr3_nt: TGTGCCAGCAGTGAATGGGGAGTAACTAACTATGGCTACACCTTC

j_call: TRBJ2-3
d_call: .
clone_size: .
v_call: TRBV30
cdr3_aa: CAWSVRRADTQYF
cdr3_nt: TGTGCCTGGAGTGTACGGCGAGCAGATACGCAGTATTTT

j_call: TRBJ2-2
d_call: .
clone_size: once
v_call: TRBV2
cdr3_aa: CASSELWTNGELFF
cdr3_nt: TGTGCCAGCAGTGAGCTTTGGACTAACGGGGAGCTGTTTTTT

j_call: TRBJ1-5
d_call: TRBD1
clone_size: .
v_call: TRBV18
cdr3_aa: CASSPQTGDQPQHF
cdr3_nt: TGTGCCAGCTCACCACAGACAGGGGATCAGCCCCAGCATTTT

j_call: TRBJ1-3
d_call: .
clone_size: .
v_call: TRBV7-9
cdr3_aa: CASSPADRNFGNTIYF
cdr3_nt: TGTGCCAGCAGCCCGGCCGACAGAAATTTTGGAAACACCATATATTTT

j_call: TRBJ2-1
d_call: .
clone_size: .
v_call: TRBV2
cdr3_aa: CASSDTGSYNEQFF
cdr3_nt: TGTGCCAGCAGCGATACGGGCTCCTACAATGAGCAGTTCTTC

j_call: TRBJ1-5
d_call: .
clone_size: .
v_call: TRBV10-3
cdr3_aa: CAISESGDQPQHF
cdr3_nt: TGTGCCATCAGTGAGTCAGGGGATCAGCCCCAGCATTTT

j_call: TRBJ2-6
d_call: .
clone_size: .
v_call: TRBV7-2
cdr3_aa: CASTSTASGANVLTF
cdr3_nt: TGTGCCAGCACCTCCACGGCATCGGGGGCCAACGTCCTGACTTTC

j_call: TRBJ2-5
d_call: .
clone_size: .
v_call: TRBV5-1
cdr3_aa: CASSLLVNSETQYF
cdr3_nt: TGCGCCAGCAGCCTACTCGTGAATTCGGAGACCCAGTACTTC

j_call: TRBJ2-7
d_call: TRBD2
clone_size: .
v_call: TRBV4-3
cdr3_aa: CASSRVSGDYVEQYF
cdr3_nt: TGCGCCAGCAGCCGGGTGTCGGGGGACTACGTTGAGCAGTACTTC